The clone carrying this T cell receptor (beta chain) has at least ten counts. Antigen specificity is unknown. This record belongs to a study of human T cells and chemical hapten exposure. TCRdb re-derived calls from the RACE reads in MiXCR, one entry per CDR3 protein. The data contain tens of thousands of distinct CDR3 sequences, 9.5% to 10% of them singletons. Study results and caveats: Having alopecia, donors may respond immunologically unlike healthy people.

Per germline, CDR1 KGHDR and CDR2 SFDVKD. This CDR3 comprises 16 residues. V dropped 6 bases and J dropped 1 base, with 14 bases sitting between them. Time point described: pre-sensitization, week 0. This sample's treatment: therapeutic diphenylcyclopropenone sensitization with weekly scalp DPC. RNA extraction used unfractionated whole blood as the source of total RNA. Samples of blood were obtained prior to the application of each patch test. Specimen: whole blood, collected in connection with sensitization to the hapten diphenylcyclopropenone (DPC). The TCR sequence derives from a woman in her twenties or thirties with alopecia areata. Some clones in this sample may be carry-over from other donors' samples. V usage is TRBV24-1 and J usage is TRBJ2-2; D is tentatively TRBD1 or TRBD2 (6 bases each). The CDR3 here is CATSSRGGKNTGELFF. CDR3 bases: TGTGCCACCAGTTCCCGAGGGGGGAAGAACACCGGGGAGCTGTTTTTT.